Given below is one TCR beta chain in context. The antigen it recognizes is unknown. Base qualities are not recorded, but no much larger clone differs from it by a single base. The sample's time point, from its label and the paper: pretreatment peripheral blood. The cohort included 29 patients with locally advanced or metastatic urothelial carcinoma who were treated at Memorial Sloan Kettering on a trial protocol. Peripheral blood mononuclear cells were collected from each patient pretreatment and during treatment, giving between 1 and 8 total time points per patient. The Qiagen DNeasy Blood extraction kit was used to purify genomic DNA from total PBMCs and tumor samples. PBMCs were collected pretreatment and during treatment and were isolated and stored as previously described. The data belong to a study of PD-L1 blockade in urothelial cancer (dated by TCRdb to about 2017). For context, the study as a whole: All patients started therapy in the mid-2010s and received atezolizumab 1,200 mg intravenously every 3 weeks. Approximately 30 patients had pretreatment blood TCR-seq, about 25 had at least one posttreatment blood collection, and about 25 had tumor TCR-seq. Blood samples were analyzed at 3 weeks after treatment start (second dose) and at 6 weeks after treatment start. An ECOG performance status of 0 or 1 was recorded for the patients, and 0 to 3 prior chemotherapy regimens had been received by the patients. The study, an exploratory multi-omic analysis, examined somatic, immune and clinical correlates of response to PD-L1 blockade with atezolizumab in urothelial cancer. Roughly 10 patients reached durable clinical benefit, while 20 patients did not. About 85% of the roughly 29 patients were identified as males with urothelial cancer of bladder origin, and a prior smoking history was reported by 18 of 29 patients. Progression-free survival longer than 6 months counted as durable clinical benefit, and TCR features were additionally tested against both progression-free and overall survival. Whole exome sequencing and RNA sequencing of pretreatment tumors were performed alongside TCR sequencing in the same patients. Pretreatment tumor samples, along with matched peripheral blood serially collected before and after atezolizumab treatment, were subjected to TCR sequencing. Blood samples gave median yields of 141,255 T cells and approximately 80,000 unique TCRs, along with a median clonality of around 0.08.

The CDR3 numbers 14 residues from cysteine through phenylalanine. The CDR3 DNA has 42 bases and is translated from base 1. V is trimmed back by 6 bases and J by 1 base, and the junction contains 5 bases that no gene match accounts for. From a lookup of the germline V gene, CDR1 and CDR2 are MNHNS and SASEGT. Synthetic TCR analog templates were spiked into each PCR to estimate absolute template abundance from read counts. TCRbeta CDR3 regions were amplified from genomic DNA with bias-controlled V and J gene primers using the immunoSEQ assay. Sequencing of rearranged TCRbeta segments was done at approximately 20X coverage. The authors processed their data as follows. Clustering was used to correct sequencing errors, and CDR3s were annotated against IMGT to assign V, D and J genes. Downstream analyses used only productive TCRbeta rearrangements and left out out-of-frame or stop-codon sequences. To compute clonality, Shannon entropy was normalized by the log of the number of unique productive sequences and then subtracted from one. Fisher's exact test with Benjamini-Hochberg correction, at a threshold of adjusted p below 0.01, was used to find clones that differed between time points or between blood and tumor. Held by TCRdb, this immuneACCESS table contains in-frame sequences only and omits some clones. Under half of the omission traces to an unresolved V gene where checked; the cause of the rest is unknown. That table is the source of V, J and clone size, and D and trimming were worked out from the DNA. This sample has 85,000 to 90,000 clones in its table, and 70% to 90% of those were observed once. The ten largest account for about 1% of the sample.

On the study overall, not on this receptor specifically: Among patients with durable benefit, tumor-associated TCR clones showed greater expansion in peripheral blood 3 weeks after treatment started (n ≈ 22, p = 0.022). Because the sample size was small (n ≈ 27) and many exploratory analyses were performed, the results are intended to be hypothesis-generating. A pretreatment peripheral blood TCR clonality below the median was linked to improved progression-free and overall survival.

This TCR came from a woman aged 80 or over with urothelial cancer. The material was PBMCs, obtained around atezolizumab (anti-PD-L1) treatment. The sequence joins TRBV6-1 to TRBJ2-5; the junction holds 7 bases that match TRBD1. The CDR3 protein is CASRVGTAQETQYF. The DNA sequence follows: TGTGCCAGCAGAGTCGGGACAGCCCAAGAGACCCAGTACTTC.